These 28 T cell receptor beta chains were sequenced from one sample in a study of T cell responses to AZD1222 COVID-19 vaccine. Libraries were prepared by immunoSEQ multiplex PCR; TCRdb keeps only in-frame clonotypes and omits some of them. In the table there are 120,000 or so clones, approximately 85% of which are singletons. Material: peripheral blood, obtained on day 0 of AZD1222 vaccination. The receptors stem from an adult in good health.

This clone has just one count. V gene TRBV18 combines with J gene TRBJ1-5, with TRBD1 matching 7 bases. The J segment lost 0 bases and the V segment lost 1 base, leaving 6 bases of the junction unmatched. The CDR3 totals 17 residues. CDR1 KGHSH and CDR2 LQKENI come from the germline V gene. In DNA form, the CDR3 reads TGTGCCAGCTCACCACAGGGAGGGGGCTATAGCAATCAGCCCCAGCATTTT. It is translated as CASSPQGGGYSNQPQHF.

This clone was seen only once. The J gene is TRBJ2-1, the V gene TRBV19; no definite D call. V lost 2 bases and J lost 3, with 17 bases in between. The germline V gene encodes CDR1 LNHDA and CDR2 SQIVND (reference sequence). This CDR3 spans 17 amino acids. For the CDR3, the DNA is TGTGCCAGTAGTATAATCTTGGGTAAGGGCTACTACAATGAGCAGTTCTTC. This encodes CASSIILGKGYYNEQFF.

The V gene is TRBV19, the J gene TRBJ2-2, with no clear D. The CDR3 runs 15 residues. V was trimmed by 4 bases and J by 2 bases, leaving 11 bases between them. Germline CDR1 LNHDA, CDR2 SQIVND (reference sequence). CDR3 nucleotides: TGTGCCAGTAGTAGCCACAGCCTAAACACCGGGGAGCTGTTTTTT. This encodes CASSSHSLNTGELFF.

This chain uses TRBV6-5 with TRBJ2-1; D remains ambiguous. Germline CDR1 is MNHEY and CDR2 is SVGAGI. With 0 bases removed from V and 5 bases from J, the gap between germline ends came to 5 bases. This CDR3 is built from 13 residues. The CDR3: CASSYSYDNEQFF. The CDR3 nucleotides read TGTGCCAGCAGTTACTCGTATGACAATGAGCAGTTCTTC.

The chain has TRBV11-1 and TRBJ2-3; 11 nucleotides match TRBD2. The CDR3 contains 16 residues. Trimming removed 2 bases from V and 3 bases from J; junction bases left unmatched: 4. The germline CDR1 and CDR2 sequences are SGHAT and FQDESV (reference sequence). For the CDR3, the DNA is TGTGCCAGCAGCTTAAGCCTAGCGGGGGGAACAGATACGCAGTATTTT. Translation: CASSLSLAGGTDTQYF.

This chain links TRBV19 with TRBJ1-1, with TRBD1 matching over 10 bases. CDR3 length: 14 residues. Losses at the gene ends were 6 bases for V and 4 bases for J; bases not matched to a gene: 5. Germline V gives CDR1 LNHDA, CDR2 SQIVND (reference sequence). This chain's CDR3 is CASSTGQGTTEAFF. The DNA for the CDR3 is TGTGCCAGTAGCACGGGACAGGGGACCACTGAAGCTTTCTTT. Together with reference TRBV19 and TRBJ1-1, the CDR3 gives the full variable domain: DGGITQSPKYLFRKEGQNVTLSCEQNLNHDAMYWYRQDPGQGLRLIYYSQIVNDFQKGDIAEGYSVSREKKESFPLTVTSAQKNPTAFYLCASSTGQGTTEAFFGQGTRLTVV.

This chain uses TRBV20-1 with TRBJ2-3; tentative D call: TRBD1 (6 bases). The CDR3 runs 13 residues. Between the trimmed V and J ends, which lost 3 bases and 7 bases, there was a span of 14 bases. Germline assignment: CDR1 DFQATT and CDR2 SNEGSKA (reference sequence). This CDR3 is CSASITGSNTQYF. CDR3 bases: TGCAGTGCTAGTATTACAGGGTCAAATACGCAGTATTTT.

The chain recombines TRBV9 with TRBJ1-1; a possible D gene is TRBD1 (5 bases). Between the trimmed V and J ends, which lost 4 bases and 1 base, there was a span of 17 bases. The germline V gene has CDR1 SGDLS and CDR2 YYNGEE. This CDR3 is built from 16 residues. Here the CDR3 reads CASSNPGGRGNTEAFF. For the CDR3, the DNA is TGTGCCAGCAGCAATCCTGGGGGTAGGGGGAACACTGAAGCTTTCTTT.

V and J are TRBV6-6 and TRBJ2-3, with 9 bases that match TRBD1. V gave up 2 bases and J gave up 7 bases; unmatched junction bases: 4. There are 14 residues in the CDR3. Per germline, CDR1 MNHNY and CDR2 SVGAGI (reference sequence). The CDR3 spells CASSYGTGPNTQYF. CDR3 in DNA: TGTGCCAGCAGTTACGGGACAGGGCCGAATACGCAGTATTTT.

The CDR3 sequence is CAWSGGSSGLSGELFF. CDR3 coding DNA: TGTGCCTGGAGCGGGGGGTCGTCGGGGCTTAGCGGGGAGCTGTTTTTT. This sequence joins TRBV30 and TRBJ2-2; TRBD2 agrees at 7 bases. The germline V gene encodes CDR1 GTSNPN and CDR2 SVGIG (reference sequence). The CDR3 contains 16 residues. With 3 bases clipped from V and 7 bases from J, the junction kept 14 bases outside the gene matches.

The rearrangement joins TRBV7-8 to TRBJ2-3, with 9 positions matching TRBD1. V shed 1 base and J 3 bases; nucleotides not matched to a gene: 5. The CDR3 length is 16 residues. Germline V gives CDR1 SGHVS, CDR2 FQNEAQ. The CDR3 DNA reads as TGTGCCAGCAGCTTAGGACCGGGACAGGGAACAGATACGCAGTATTTT. It codes for CASSLGPGQGTDTQYF.

The chain employs TRBV9 and TRBJ1-2; TRBD1 might be the D (5 bases). The V and J ends lost 4 bases and 7 bases respectively, with 11 bases between them. The germline gives CDR1 SGDLS, CDR2 YYNGEE. The CDR3 extends over 12 amino acids. The CDR3 reads CASSPGGAGYTF. DNA for the CDR3: TGTGCCAGCAGCCCCGGGGGAGCTGGCTACACCTTC.

The chain couples TRBV5-1 to TRBJ2-7; D unresolved. Germline V gene lookup returns CDR1 SGHRS and CDR2 YFSETQ. Trimming cost V 4 bases and J 2 bases, with 19 bases left between them. The CDR3 is made up of 16 amino acids. The CDR3, as DNA: TGCGCCAGCAGCCCTGGAACAAGGACGAGAGCCTACGAGCAGTACTTC. Protein product: CASSPGTRTRAYEQYF. Filled out from reference TRBV5-1 and TRBJ2-7, the complete variable domain reads KAGVTQTPRYLIKTRGQQVTLSCSPISGHRSVSWYQQTPGQGLQFLFEYFSETQRNKGNFPGRFSGRQFSNSRSEMNVSTLELGDSALYLCASSPGTRTRAYEQYFGPGTRLTVT.

The chain combines TRBV6-6 with TRBJ2-1, with TRBD2 identical over 13 bases. V shed 6 bases and J 7 bases; nucleotides not matched to a gene: 6. Germline CDR1 reads MNHNY; CDR2 reads SVGAGI (reference sequence). The CDR3 has 15 amino acids. The CDR3 coding sequence is TGTGCCAGCAGCCCGGGACTAGCGGGATTGAATGAGCAGTTCTTC. Translation gives CASSPGLAGLNEQFF.

CDR3: CASSRDTVMETQYF. DNA for the CDR3: TGTGCCAGCAGTCGGGACACGGTAATGGAGACCCAGTACTTC. This chain uses TRBV6-2 or TRBV6-3 with TRBJ2-5, with D possibly being TRBD1 (6 bases). Germline lookup yields CDR1 MNHEY and CDR2 SVGEGT. The CDR3 spans 14 residues. Trimming removed 5 bases from V and 5 bases from J, with 15 bases in between.

As DNA, the CDR3 is TGTGCCAGCAGTCAGGGGGTCTATGGCTACACCTTC. Translated: CASSQGVYGYTF. The V call is TRBV6-5, the J call TRBJ1-2, with 7 bases lining up with TRBD1. The germline gives CDR1 MNHEY, CDR2 SVGAGI. Losses at the gene ends were 5 bases for V and 4 bases for J; bases not matched to a gene: 1. The CDR3 runs 12 residues.

V gene TRBV7-6 combines with J gene TRBJ1-4, with a possible D match to TRBD1 (5 bases). V shed 3 bases and J shed 4 bases, with 9 bases lying between them. The length of the CDR3 is 14 residues. Germline V gene lookup returns CDR1 SGHVS and CDR2 FNYEAQ. This chain's CDR3 is CASSLGRLNEKLFF. DNA for the CDR3: TGTGCCAGCAGCTTGGGACGGCTTAATGAAAAACTGTTTTTT.

Only a few counts were recorded for this clone. V usage is TRBV5-1 and J usage is TRBJ1-3; D call uncertain. Germline V gene data show CDR1 as SGHRS and CDR2 as YFSETQ. The CDR3 has 16 residues. V was clipped by 5 bases and J by 3 bases, with 18 bases between them. Written as DNA, the CDR3 is TGCGCCAGCAGTTCCGCCTCGGCCGCCAGTGGAAACACCATATATTTT. Encoded protein: CASSSASAASGNTIYF.

This clone was seen just once. The J gene is TRBJ1-1, the V gene TRBV7-2; a possible D gene is TRBD1 (5 bases). Germline assignment: CDR1 SGHTA and CDR2 FQGNSA. The CDR3 spans 15 residues. Trimming cost V 5 bases and J 4 bases, with 17 bases left between them. CDR3 DNA: TGTGCCAGCAGCGTCGCGGGGGATTTCGGCACTGAAGCTTTCTTT. This translates into CASSVAGDFGTEAFF. Variable domain in full (rest from reference TRBV7-2 and TRBJ1-1): GAGVSQSPSNKVTEKGKDVELRCDPISGHTALYWYRQSLGQGLEFLIYFQGNSAPDKSGLPSDRFSAERTGGSVSTLTIQRTQQEDSAVYLCASSVAGDFGTEAFFGQGTRLTVV.

The chain is built from TRBV3-1 (or the pseudogene TRBV3-2) and TRBJ1-5; 8 bases are shared with TRBD1. The J segment lost 2 bases and the V segment lost 5 bases, leaving 2 bases of the junction unmatched. The CDR3 runs 14 residues. Germline V gene lookup returns CDR1 LGHDT and CDR2 YNNKEL (reference sequence). For the CDR3, the DNA is TGTGCCAGCAGCGGACAGGGCGGCAATCAGCCCCAGCATTTT. Its protein is CASSGQGGNQPQHF.

In its sample, this clone ranks as medium-sized. This rearrangement joins TRBV10-1 to TRBJ2-7; D call uncertain. Per germline, CDR1 WNHNN and CDR2 SYGVQD (reference sequence). This CDR3 spans 14 amino acids. Trimming removed 4 bases at V and 2 bases at J, with 12 bases between. The CDR3 reads CASSGGRPPYEQYF. As DNA, the CDR3 is TGCGCCAGCAGTGGGGGTCGTCCCCCCTACGAGCAGTACTTC.

This sequence joins TRBV6-5 and TRBJ1-2; D call uncertain. V was cut by 2 bases and J by 3 bases, with 7 bases left in between. The CDR3 sequence is 13 residues long. Germline CDR1 reads MNHEY; CDR2 reads SVGAGI. The CDR3, as DNA: TGTGCCAGCAGTTACGGGCTCGACTATGGCTACACCTTC. Translation: CASSYGLDYGYTF.

This CDR3 is CASSFRDRGTNEQFF. CDR3 nucleotide sequence: TGTGCCAGCAGCTTCCGGGACAGGGGGACCAATGAGCAGTTCTTC. The chain recombines TRBV13 with TRBJ2-1, with 11 bases fitting TRBD1. The CDR3 consists of 15 residues. Per the germline V gene, CDR1 is PRHDT and CDR2 is FYEKMQ (reference sequence). J was trimmed by 6 bases and V by 3 bases; bases with no gene match: 4.

The V and J genes are TRBV7-3 and TRBJ1-2, with 9 bases fitting TRBD1. Germline assignment: CDR1 SGHTA and CDR2 FQGTGA. This CDR3 has 15 residues. Trimming cost V 3 bases and J 4 bases; bases outside gene matches: 6. The CDR3 protein is CASSFIGGQGYGYTF. CDR3 sequence (DNA): TGTGCCAGCAGCTTCATTGGGGGACAGGGCTATGGCTACACCTTC.

The rearrangement joins TRBV30 to TRBJ2-1, with D hard to call. Germline V gene lookup returns CDR1 GTSNPN and CDR2 SVGIG (reference sequence). The CDR3 sequence is 13 residues long. V shed 2 bases and J shed 4 bases, with 9 bases lying between them. This CDR3 is CAWSTGRYNEQFF. DNA of the CDR3: TGTGCCTGGAGTACCGGCAGATACAATGAGCAGTTCTTC. The variable domain in full, with the rest retrieved from reference TRBV30 and TRBJ2-1, is SQTIHQWPATLVQPVGSPLSLECTVEGTSNPNLYWYRQAAGRGLQLLFYSVGIGQISSEVPQNLSASRPQDRQFILSSKKLLLSDSGFYLCAWSTGRYNEQFFGPGTRLTVL.

The genes are TRBV13 and TRBJ2-3; D uncertain. In germline, CDR1 is PRHDT, CDR2 FYEKMQ (reference sequence). The ends were cut back, 0 bases at V and 8 bases at J, with 9 bases in the middle. This CDR3 comprises 13 residues. CDR3 sequence (DNA): TGTGCCAGCAGCTTAGGGTCGAAAGGTACGCAGTATTTT. Protein sequence: CASSLGSKGTQYF.

This clone was seen once. The rearrangement joins TRBV14 to TRBJ1-2; 9 bases align to TRBD1. The CDR3 contains 13 residues. Germline V gene sequence: CDR1 SGHDN, CDR2 FVKESK. Trimming cost V 4 bases and J 6 bases; bases outside gene matches: 3. Here the CDR3 reads CASSRRTGDGYTF. The CDR3 DNA reads as TGTGCCAGCAGCCGCCGGACAGGGGATGGCTACACCTTC. The entire variable domain, with the rest obtained from reference TRBV14 and TRBJ1-2, is as follows: EAGVTQFPSHSVIEKGQTVTLRCDPISGHDNLYWYRRVMGKEIKFLLHFVKESKQDESGMPNNRFLAERTGGTYSTLKVQPAELEDSGVYFCASSRRTGDGYTFGSGTRLTVV.

The J gene is TRBJ2-7, the V gene TRBV5-1, with no clear D. The V end was cut by 5 bases, the J end by 4 bases, with 13 bases between. Germline V gene lookup returns CDR1 SGHRS and CDR2 YFSETQ. The CDR3 is 13 amino acids. CDR3 residues: CASSPRPPYEQYF. In nucleotides, the CDR3 is TGCGCCAGCAGTCCCAGACCCCCTTACGAGCAGTACTTC.